This TCR beta chain was sequenced during a study of CD8+CD57+ T cells in acquired aplastic anemia. Overall study results and limits: Common to patients and controls were twenty-nine CD8+ CDR3 sequences.

The template for TCR beta VDJ and CDR3 sequence profiling was genomic DNA. TCRdb redid the calling of the reads with MiXCR, one entry per CDR3 protein. The sample yields more than 95,000 distinct CDR3 sequences, 30% to 45% seen once. Selection for sequencing was limited to patients who had shown CD8+CD57+ cell expansion by flow cytometry. The cohort consisted entirely of patients having severe acquired aplastic anemia. This clonotype was seen a handful of times. The antigen is unknown. CDR3 size: 14 residues. The V and J ends lost 0 bases and 3 bases respectively, with 8 bases between them. CDR1 ENHRY and CDR2 SYGVKD come from the germline V gene.

The clonotype comes from a human donor with aplastic anemia. The chain recombines TRBV10-3 with TRBJ1-2; D not certain. The sample consisted of sorted CD4+, CD8+, or CD8+CD57+ T cells (not recorded which) from PBMCs. CDR3 bases: TGTGCCATCAGTGAGTCGAACGTCGACTATGGCTACACCTTC. It is translated as CAISESNVDYGYTF.